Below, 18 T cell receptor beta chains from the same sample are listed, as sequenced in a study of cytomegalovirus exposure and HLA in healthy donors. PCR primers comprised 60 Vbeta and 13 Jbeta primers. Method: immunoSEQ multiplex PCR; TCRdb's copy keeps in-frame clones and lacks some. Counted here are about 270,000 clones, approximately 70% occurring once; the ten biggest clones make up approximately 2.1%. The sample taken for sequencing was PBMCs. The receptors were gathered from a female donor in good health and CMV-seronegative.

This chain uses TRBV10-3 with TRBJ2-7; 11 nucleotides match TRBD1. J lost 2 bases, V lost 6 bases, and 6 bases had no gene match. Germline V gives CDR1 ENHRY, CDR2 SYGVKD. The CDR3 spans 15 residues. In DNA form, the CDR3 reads TGTGCCATCAGGGGAGGACAGGGGGCCACCTACGAGCAGTACTTC. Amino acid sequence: CAIRGGQGATYEQYF.

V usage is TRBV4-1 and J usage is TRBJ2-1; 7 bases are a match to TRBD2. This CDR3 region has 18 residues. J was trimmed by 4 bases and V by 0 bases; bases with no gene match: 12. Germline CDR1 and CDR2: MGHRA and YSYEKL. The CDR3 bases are TGCGCCAGCAGCCAAGATGAGGGAGGGCCCCCTGCTTACAATGAGCAGTTCTTC. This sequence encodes CASSQDEGGPPAYNEQFF.

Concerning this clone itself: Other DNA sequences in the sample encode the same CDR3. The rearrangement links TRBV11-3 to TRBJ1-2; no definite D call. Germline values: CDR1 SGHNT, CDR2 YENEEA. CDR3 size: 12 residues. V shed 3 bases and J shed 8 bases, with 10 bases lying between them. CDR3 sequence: CASSLDRRGYTF. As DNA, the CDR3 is TGTGCCAGCAGCTTGGATAGGCGGGGCTACACCTTC.

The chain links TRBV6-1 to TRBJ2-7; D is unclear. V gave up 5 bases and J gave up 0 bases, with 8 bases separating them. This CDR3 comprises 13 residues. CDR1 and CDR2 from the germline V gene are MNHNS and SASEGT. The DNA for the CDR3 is TGTGCCAGCAGTCCTCGGTCCTCCTACGAGCAGTACTTC. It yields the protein CASSPRSSYEQYF.

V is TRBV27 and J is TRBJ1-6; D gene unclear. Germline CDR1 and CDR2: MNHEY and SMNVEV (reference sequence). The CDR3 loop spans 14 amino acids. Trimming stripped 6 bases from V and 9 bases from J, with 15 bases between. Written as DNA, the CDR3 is TGTGCCAGCAGAGGCAGTCTAGTCAGTTCACCCCTCCACTTT. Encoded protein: CASRGSLVSSPLHF.

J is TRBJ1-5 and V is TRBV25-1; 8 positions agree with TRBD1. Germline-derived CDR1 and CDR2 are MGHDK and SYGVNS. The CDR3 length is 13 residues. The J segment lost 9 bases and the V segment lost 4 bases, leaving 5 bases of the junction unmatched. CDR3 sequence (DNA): TGTGCCAGCAGTGCAGGGGGCGGGGGGCCCCAGCATTTT. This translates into CASSAGGGGPQHF.

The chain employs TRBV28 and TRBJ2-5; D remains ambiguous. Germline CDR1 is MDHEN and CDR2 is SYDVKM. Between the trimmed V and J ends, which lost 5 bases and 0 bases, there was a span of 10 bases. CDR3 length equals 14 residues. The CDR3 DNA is TGTGCCAGCAGTCCCGTCCCCTACCAAGAGACCCAGTACTTC. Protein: CASSPVPYQETQYF.

CDR3 in amino acids: CASRNYGEQFF. In DNA form, the CDR3 reads TGTGCCAGCAGGAATTACGGTGAGCAGTTCTTC. The chain has TRBV6-5 and TRBJ2-1, with no clear D. The CDR3 consists of 11 residues. The germline gives CDR1 MNHEY, CDR2 SVGAGI. The V end lost 6 bases, the J end lost 9 bases, and 9 bases lay between the germline ends.

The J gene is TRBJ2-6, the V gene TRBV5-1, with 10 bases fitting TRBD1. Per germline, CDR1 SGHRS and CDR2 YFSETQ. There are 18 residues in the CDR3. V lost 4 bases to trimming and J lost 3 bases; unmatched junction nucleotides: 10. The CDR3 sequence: CASSKRQGALYGANVLTF. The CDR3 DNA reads TGCGCCAGCAGCAAAAGACAGGGGGCACTCTATGGGGCCAACGTCCTGACTTTC.

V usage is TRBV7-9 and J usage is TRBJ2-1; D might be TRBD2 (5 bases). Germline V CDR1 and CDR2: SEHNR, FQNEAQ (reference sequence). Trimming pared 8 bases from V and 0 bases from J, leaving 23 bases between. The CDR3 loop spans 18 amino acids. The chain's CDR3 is CASPQDGVLDLSYNEQFF. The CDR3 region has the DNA TGTGCCAGCCCCCAGGACGGGGTCCTCGACCTCTCCTACAATGAGCAGTTCTTC.

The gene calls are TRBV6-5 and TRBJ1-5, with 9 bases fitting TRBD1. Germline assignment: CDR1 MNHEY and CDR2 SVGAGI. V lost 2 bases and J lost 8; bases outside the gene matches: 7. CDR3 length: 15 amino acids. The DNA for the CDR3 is TGTGCCAGCAGTTACACTACAGGGGGCGAGGAGCCCCAGCATTTT. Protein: CASSYTTGGEEPQHF.

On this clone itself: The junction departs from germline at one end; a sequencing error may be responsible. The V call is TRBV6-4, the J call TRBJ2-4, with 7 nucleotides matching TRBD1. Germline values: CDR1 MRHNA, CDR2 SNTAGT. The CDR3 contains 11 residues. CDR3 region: CASSEGETGKF. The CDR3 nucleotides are TGTGCCAGCAGTGAGGGAGAGACAGGGAAGTTC.

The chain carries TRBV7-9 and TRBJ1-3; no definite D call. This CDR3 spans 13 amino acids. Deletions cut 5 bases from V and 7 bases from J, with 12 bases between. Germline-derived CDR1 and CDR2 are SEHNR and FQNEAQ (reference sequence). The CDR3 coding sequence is TGTGCCAGCAGCCCAGGAACGGCGAACACCATATATTTT. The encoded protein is CASSPGTANTIYF.

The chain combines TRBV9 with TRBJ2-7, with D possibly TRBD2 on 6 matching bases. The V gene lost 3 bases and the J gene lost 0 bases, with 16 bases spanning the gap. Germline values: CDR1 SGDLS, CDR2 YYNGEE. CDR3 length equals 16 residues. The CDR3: CASSAHNGGSSYEQYF. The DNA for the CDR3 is TGTGCCAGCAGCGCCCATAATGGGGGGAGCTCCTACGAGCAGTACTTC.

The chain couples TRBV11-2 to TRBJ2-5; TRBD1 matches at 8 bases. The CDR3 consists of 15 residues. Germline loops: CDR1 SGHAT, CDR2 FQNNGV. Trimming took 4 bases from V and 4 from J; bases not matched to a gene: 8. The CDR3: CASSSLQGAGETQYF. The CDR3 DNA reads TGTGCCAGCAGCTCATTGCAGGGGGCAGGAGAGACCCAGTACTTC.

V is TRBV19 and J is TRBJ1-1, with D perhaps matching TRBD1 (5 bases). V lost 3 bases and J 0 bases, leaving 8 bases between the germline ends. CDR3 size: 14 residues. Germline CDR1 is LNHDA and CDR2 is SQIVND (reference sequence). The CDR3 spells CASSMPGMNTEAFF. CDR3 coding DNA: TGTGCCAGTAGTATGCCAGGGATGAACACTGAAGCTTTCTTT.

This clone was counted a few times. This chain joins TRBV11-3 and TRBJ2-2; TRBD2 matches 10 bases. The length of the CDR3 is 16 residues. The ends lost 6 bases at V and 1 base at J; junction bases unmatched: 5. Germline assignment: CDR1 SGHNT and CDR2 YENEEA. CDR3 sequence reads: CASRLTSGKNTGELFF. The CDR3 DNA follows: TGTGCCAGCAGACTAACTAGCGGGAAGAACACCGGGGAGCTGTTTTTT.

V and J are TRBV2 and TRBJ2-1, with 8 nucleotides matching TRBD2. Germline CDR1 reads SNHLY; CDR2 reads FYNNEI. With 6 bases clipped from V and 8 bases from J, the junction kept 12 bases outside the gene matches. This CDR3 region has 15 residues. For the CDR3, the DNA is TGTGCCAGCAGGGGCGGGAGCGGGAGCTTGGATGAGCAGTTCTTC. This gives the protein CASRGGSGSLDEQFF.